Following are 17 T cell receptor beta chains from one sample sequenced in a study of T-cell memory formation after mild COVID-19. One entry per CDR3 protein results from TCRdb running MiXCR on the 5' RACE reads. Of just over 400,000 distinct CDR3 sequences listed, 23% are singletons. The sample comprised PBMCs or a T cell subset sorted from them (not recorded which). The receptors stem from an adult woman who had mild COVID-19 (a few samples of this study predate the infection). Cell type and time point are not known.

In this sample, this clonotype turned up a few times. The rearrangement links TRBV7-3 to TRBJ2-4; D possibly matches TRBD1 or TRBD2 (5 bases each). V dropped 2 bases and J dropped 0 bases, with 14 bases sitting between them. Germline CDR1 SGHTA, CDR2 FQGTGA. The CDR3 has 17 amino acids. CDR3 in amino acids: CASSLVGGQGAKNIQYF. CDR3 nucleotides: TGTGCCAGCAGCTTAGTTGGAGGTCAGGGAGCCAAAAACATTCAGTACTTC.

The rearrangement uses TRBV5-5 and TRBJ2-5; no definite D call. Trimming took off 1 base at V and 3 bases at J, with 4 bases between the two ends. CDR1 is SGHKS, CDR2 YYEKEE, per germline (reference sequence). The CDR3 contains 12 residues. As DNA, the CDR3 is TGTGCCAGCAGCTTGACAAAAGAGACCCAGTACTTC. Translated, it gives CASSLTKETQYF.

The chain uses TRBV5-5 and TRBJ1-1, with D unclear. The V gene lost 6 bases and the J gene lost 5 bases, with 17 bases spanning the gap. The germline V gene has CDR1 SGHKS and CDR2 YYEKEE (reference sequence). This CDR3 has 14 residues. The CDR3 bases are TGTGCCAGCACTACGGAGTCCGCGGGGACTGAAGCTTTCTTT. Its translation is CASTTESAGTEAFF.

This clonotype was seen only a few times. V and J are TRBV7-9 and TRBJ1-6, with D tentatively TRBD1 (5 bases). The CDR3 extends over 11 amino acids. V was cut by 3 bases and J by 14 bases, with 8 bases left in between. Germline CDR1 is SEHNR and CDR2 is FQNEAQ (reference sequence). Written as DNA, the CDR3 is TGTGCCAGCAGCTTCGGGGGGACCCTCCACTTT. Protein sequence: CASSFGGTLHF.

V gene TRBV7-2 combines with J gene TRBJ2-1, with 11 bases lining up with TRBD2. Looked up from germline, CDR1 is SGHTA and CDR2 is FQGNSA. The V segment lost 6 bases and the J segment 8 bases; nucleotides outside the gene matches: 6. The CDR3 has 14 amino acids. CDR3 bases: TGTGCCAGCAGTTCTACACTAGCGGGAGATGAGCAGTTCTTC. This encodes CASSSTLAGDEQFF.

V usage is TRBV12-3 or TRBV12-4 and J usage is TRBJ1-5; D unclear. Trimming stripped 4 bases from V and 2 bases from J, with 12 bases between. The CDR3 has 15 amino acids. CDR3 in amino acids: CASSSDGIGNQPQHF. The CDR3 DNA reads TGTGCCAGCAGTTCAGACGGGATTGGCAATCAGCCCCAGCATTTT.

This clonotype was observed at least ten times. The J gene is TRBJ2-1, the V gene TRBV19; 10 positions agree with TRBD2. The ends lost 7 bases at V and 5 bases at J; junction bases unmatched: 11. Germline-derived CDR1 and CDR2 are LNHDA and SQIVND (reference sequence). This CDR3 contains 16 residues. CDR3 in amino acids: CASNRVSSGRNNEQFF. The DNA for the CDR3 is TGTGCCAGTAATAGGGTCTCTAGCGGGAGAAACAATGAGCAGTTCTTC. The whole variable domain, filled in from reference TRBV19 and TRBJ2-1, reads DGGITQSPKYLFRKEGQNVTLSCEQNLNHDAMYWYRQDPGQGLRLIYYSQIVNDFQKGDIAEGYSVSREKKESFPLTVTSAQKNPTAFYLCASNRVSSGRNNEQFFGPGTRLTVL.

The V call is TRBV6-2 or TRBV6-3, the J call TRBJ1-1; no clear D. Looked up from germline, CDR1 is MNHEY and CDR2 is SVGEGT. The germline V and J ends were trimmed by 7 bases and 3 bases, with 12 bases remaining between them. The CDR3 is 13 residues long. The CDR3 region is CASTRSTYTEAFF. Written as DNA, the CDR3 is TGTGCCAGCACCCGGAGTACATACACTGAAGCTTTCTTT.

The rearrangement links TRBV11-3 to TRBJ1-4; 8 bases map to TRBD1. V was clipped by 7 bases and J by 8 bases; unmatched bases: 21. The CDR3 is 18 amino acids. Germline assignment: CDR1 SGHNT and CDR2 YENEEA. In nucleotides, the CDR3 is TGTGCCAGCAACCATGACGGACAGGGCCTCAACCCAGTGGAAAAACTGTTTTTT. Translated, it gives CASNHDGQGLNPVEKLFF.

The V call is TRBV5-1, the J call TRBJ1-2, with D unresolved. The V end was cut by 0 bases, the J end by 2 bases, with 14 bases between. The CDR3 runs to 16 residues. The germline CDR1 and CDR2 sequences are SGHRS and YFSETQ. In DNA form, the CDR3 reads TGCGCCAGCAGCTTGGGGACTGCTGACGGAAACTATGGCTACACCTTC. Amino acids: CASSLGTADGNYGYTF.

V usage is TRBV12-3 or TRBV12-4 and J usage is TRBJ2-5; D perhaps matches TRBD2 (5 bases). With 6 bases removed from V and 5 bases from J, the gap between germline ends came to 19 bases. The CDR3 runs to 15 residues. Written as DNA, the CDR3 is TGTGCCAGCAGCTCTAAGGGAGAATTTGGGGAGACCCAGTACTTC. It codes for CASSSKGEFGETQYF.

This clonotype showed up just a few times. The rearrangement uses TRBV3-1 and TRBJ1-1; D is uncertain. Germline V gives CDR1 LGHDT, CDR2 YNNKEL (reference sequence). Trimming removed 3 bases at V and 6 bases at J, with 20 bases between. This CDR3 contains 16 residues. The CDR3 spells CASSHLRTVSVSEAFF. DNA for the CDR3: TGTGCCAGCAGCCACCTTAGGACCGTTTCGGTGTCTGAAGCTTTCTTT.

This clonotype was observed a handful of times. V and J are TRBV27 and TRBJ1-2; a possible D gene is TRBD1 (5 bases). Trimming cost V 3 bases and J 7 bases, with 21 bases left between them. Looked up from germline, CDR1 is MNHEY and CDR2 is SMNVEV (reference sequence). The CDR3 loop spans 16 amino acids. The CDR3 DNA follows: TGTGCCAGCAGTTTGTTCGGGGGGTTGTTCCAGGGTGGCTACACCTTC. Its translation is CASSLFGGLFQGGYTF.

This clonotype was recorded a few times. CDR3 residues: CASSGVGQGAEQYF. The CDR3 DNA is TGTGCCAGCAGTGGAGTGGGGCAGGGAGCCGAGCAGTACTTC. The V call is TRBV6-1, the J call TRBJ2-7; the D call may be TRBD1 or TRBD2 (5 bases each). CDR3 length: 14 amino acids. From germline, CDR1 is MNHNS and CDR2 SASEGT. Trimming removed 4 bases from V and 6 bases from J, with 16 bases in between.

The sample holds many counts of this clonotype. The chain is built from TRBV11-2 and TRBJ2-2; TRBD1 might be the D (6 bases). Trimming removed 5 bases at V and 13 bases at J, with 17 bases between. This CDR3 has 13 amino acids. The germline CDR1 and CDR2 sequences are SGHAT and FQNNGV. The CDR3: CASSQGLGIGLFF. The CDR3 nucleotides are TGTGCCAGCAGCCAGGGGCTGGGGATCGGGCTGTTTTTT. Combining the CDR3 with reference TRBV11-2 and TRBJ2-2 gives the whole variable domain EAGVAQSPRYKIIEKRQSVAFWCNPISGHATLYWYQQILGQGPKLLIQFQNNGVVDDSQLPKDRFSAERLKGVDSTLKIQPAKLEDSAVYLCASSQGLGIGLFFGEGSRLTVL.

The chain uses TRBV10-3 and TRBJ2-1; D is unresolved. Trimming removed 10 bases at V and 0 bases at J, with 7 bases between. The germline V gene has CDR1 ENHRY and CDR2 SYGVKD. The CDR3 has 12 amino acids. The CDR3: CATAHSYNEQFF. The CDR3, as DNA: TGTGCCACGGCGCACTCCTACAATGAGCAGTTCTTC.

In DNA, the CDR3 is TGTGCCAGCAGCACAGGGGGGGAGAATTCACCCCTCCACTTT. Its translation: CASSTGGENSPLHF. The chain has TRBV12-3 or TRBV12-4 and TRBJ1-6, with 8 bases aligning to TRBD1. The V segment lost 6 bases and the J segment 7 bases; nucleotides outside the gene matches: 5. CDR3 size: 14 residues.